The rows below give T cell receptor beta chains drawn from one sample of a study of response to subunit inactivated influenza vaccine. TCRdb processed the RT-PCR reads anew with MiXCR; each CDR3 protein has one entry. The table includes just over 300,000 distinct CDR3 sequences, 20% to 25% detected once. The material was PBMCs from blood, obtained less than 22 months after vaccination. Receptors originate from a man between 45 and 75 years old who received an inactivated influenza vaccine. CDR3s include the opening cysteine and the closing phenylalanine or tryptophan. D genes are given only for firm matches. Part of the rows lack a size; the others show once, few, many or a class for expanded clones.

NA,TRBJ1-1,TRBV5-6,TRBD1,CASSPRTGGYTKAFF,TGTGCCAGCAGCCCAAGGACAGGGGGATACACTAAAGCTTTCTTT
few,TRBJ2-5,TRBV4-1,NA,CASSQYGHQETQYF,TGCGCCAGCAGCCAATACGGTCACCAAGAGACCCAGTACTTC
NA,TRBJ2-7,TRBV6-2/TRBV6-3,TRBD2,CASSPGLAGVGEQYF,TGTGCCAGCAGCCCTGGACTAGCGGGAGTGGGCGAGCAGTACTTC
few,TRBJ2-3,TRBV4-3,NA,CASSHLLDSDTQYF,TGCGCCAGCAGCCATCTTCTCGATTCAGATACGCAGTATTTT
many,TRBJ2-1,TRBV5-1,NA,CASSPPGSEQFF,TGCGCCAGCAGCCCCCCCGGGAGCGAGCAGTTCTTC
NA,TRBJ2-2,TRBV5-1,NA,CASRIGENTGELFF,TGCGCCAGCAGGATAGGGGAGAACACCGGGGAGCTGTTTTTT
NA,TRBJ2-2,TRBV6-1,NA,CASSDFGGQNTGELFF,TGTGCCAGCAGCGATTTCGGGGGGCAGAACACCGGGGAGCTGTTTTTT
few,TRBJ2-3,TRBV7-9,NA,CASSLAGVSDTQYF,TGTGCCAGCAGCTTAGCGGGAGTTTCAGATACGCAGTATTTT
NA,TRBJ1-2,TRBV11-2,TRBD1,CASSFSTGVNYGYTF,TGTGCCAGCAGCTTTAGTACAGGGGTGAACTATGGCTACACCTTC
many,TRBJ2-6,TRBV6-2/TRBV6-3,NA,CASSYYPPGWLVSGANVLTF,TGTGCCAGCAGTTACTACCCCCCAGGGTGGCTAGTCTCTGGGGCCAACGTCCTGACTTTC
many,TRBJ1-2,TRBV30,TRBD1,CAWSRQGASMDYGYTF,TGTGCCTGGAGCAGGCAGGGGGCTAGTATGGACTATGGCTACACCTTC
few,TRBJ1-3,TRBV20-1,NA,CSARGRIGSGNTIYF,TGCAGTGCTAGAGGAAGGATAGGGTCTGGAAACACCATATATTTT
NA,TRBJ2-3,TRBV20-1,NA,CSLGQQGLTDTQYF,TGCAGTTTGGGCCAACAGGGTTTAACAGATACGCAGTATTTT
once,TRBJ2-7,TRBV5-4,TRBD2,CASSLVGTSADEQYF,TGTGCCAGCAGCTTGGTGGGGACTAGCGCCGACGAGCAGTACTTC
NA,TRBJ1-1,TRBV5-6,NA,CASSPGGKGTEAFF,TGTGCCTCTTCTCCCGGAGGGAAGGGCACTGAAGCTTTCTTT
NA,TRBJ2-2,TRBV5-1,NA,CASTWTRVTGELFF,TGCGCCAGCACCTGGACTCGTGTGACCGGGGAGCTGTTTTTT
few,TRBJ1-5,TRBV15,NA,CATSREFNENQPQHF,TGTGCCACCAGCAGAGAATTTAACGAGAATCAGCCCCAGCATTTT
NA,TRBJ1-1,TRBV9,NA,CASSVGGPTEAFF,TGTGCCAGCAGCGTAGGGGGGCCAACTGAAGCTTTCTTT